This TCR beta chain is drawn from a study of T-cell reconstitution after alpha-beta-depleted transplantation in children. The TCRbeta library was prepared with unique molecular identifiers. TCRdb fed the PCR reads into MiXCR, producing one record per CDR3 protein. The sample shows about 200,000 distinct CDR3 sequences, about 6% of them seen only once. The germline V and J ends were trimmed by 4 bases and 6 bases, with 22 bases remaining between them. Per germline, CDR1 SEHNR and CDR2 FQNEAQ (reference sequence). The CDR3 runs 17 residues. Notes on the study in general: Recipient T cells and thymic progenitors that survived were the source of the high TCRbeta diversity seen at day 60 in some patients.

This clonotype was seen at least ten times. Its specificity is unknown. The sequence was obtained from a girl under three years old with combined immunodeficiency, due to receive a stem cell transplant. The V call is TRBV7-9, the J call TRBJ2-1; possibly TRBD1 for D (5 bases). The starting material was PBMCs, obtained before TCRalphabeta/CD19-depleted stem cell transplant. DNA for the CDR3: TGTGCCAGCAGCTCCCCCAGTGGGGCCAAAAACGGCAATGAGCAGTTCTTC. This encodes CASSSPSGAKNGNEQFF. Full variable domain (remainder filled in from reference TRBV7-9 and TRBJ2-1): DTGVSQNPRHKITKRGQNVTFRCDPISEHNRLYWYRQTLGQGPEFLTYFQNEAQLEKSRLLSDRFSAERPKGSFSTLEIQRTEQGDSAMYLCASSSPSGAKNGNEQFFGPGTRLTVL.